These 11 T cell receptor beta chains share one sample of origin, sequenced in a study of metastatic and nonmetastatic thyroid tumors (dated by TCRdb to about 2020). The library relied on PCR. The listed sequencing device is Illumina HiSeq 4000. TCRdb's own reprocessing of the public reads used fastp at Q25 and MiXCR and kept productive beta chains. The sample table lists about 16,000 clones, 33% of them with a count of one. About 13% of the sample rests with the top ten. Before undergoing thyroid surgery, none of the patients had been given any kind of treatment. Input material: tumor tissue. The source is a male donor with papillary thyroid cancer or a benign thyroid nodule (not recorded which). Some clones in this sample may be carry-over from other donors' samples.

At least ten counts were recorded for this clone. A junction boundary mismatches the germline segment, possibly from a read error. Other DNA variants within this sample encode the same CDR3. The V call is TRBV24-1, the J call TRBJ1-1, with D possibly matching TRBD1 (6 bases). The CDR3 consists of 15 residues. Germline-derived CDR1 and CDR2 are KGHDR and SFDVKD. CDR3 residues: CATSGGTLGTTEAFF. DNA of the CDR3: TGTGCAACCAGTGGGGGGACACTCGGAACCACTGAAGCTTTCTTT.

Here the CDR3 DNA reads TGTGCCAGTAGTATCCAGGTAGATCAGCCCCAGCATTTT. This gives the protein CASSIQVDQPQHF. The genes are TRBV19 and TRBJ1-5, with D unresolved. Trimming removed 3 bases at V and 5 bases at J, with 8 bases between. CDR1 and CDR2 (germline): LNHDA, SQIVND (reference sequence). The CDR3 is 13 amino acids.

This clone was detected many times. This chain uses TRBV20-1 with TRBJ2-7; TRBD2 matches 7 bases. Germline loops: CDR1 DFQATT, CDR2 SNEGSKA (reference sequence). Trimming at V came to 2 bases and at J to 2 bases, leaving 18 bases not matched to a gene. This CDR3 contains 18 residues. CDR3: CSARSGRGPQTKPYEQYF. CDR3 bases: TGCAGTGCTAGATCGGGGAGGGGACCCCAAACTAAACCCTACGAGCAGTACTTC.

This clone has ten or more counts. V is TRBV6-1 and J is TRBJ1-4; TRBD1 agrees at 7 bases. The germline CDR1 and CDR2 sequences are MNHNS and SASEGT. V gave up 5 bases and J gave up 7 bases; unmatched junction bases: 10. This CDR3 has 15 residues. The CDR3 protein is CASSLTGRVSEKLFF. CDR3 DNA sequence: TGTGCCAGCAGTTTGACAGGGAGGGTTAGTGAAAAACTGTTTTTT.

The CDR3 sequence: CATSRRTGSGELFF. CDR3 sequence (DNA): TGTGCCACCAGCAGACGGACAGGGTCCGGGGAGCTGTTTTTT. The chain recombines TRBV15 with TRBJ2-2; 8 bases map to TRBD1. V shed 2 bases, J shed 6 bases, and the junction held 2 bases outside the gene matches. CDR3 length: 14 amino acids. Germline V gives CDR1 LNHNV, CDR2 YYDKDF (reference sequence).

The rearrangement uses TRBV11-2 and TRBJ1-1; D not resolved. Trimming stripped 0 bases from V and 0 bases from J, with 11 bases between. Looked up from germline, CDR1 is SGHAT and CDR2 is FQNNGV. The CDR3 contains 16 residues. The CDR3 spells CASSLDRAAMNTEAFF. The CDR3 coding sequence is TGTGCCAGCAGCTTAGATCGGGCAGCCATGAACACTGAAGCTTTCTTT.

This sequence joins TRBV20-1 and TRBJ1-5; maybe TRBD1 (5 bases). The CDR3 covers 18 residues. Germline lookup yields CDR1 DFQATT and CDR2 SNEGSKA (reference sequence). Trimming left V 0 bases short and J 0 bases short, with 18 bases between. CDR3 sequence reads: CSARDTGDSYYSNQPQHF. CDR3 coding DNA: TGCAGTGCTAGAGATACTGGAGACAGCTATTATAGCAATCAGCCCCAGCATTTT.

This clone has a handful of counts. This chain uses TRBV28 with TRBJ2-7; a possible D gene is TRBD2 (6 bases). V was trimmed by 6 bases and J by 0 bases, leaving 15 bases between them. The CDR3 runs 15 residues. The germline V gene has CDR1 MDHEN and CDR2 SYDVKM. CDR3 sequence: CASRISGSSSYEQYF. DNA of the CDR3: TGTGCCAGCAGAATTAGCGGATCCAGCTCCTACGAGCAGTACTTC.

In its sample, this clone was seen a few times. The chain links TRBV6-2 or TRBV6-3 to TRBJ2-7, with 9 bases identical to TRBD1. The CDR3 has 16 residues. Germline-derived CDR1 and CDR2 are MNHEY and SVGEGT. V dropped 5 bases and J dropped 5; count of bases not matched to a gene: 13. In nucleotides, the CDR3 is TGTGCCAGCAGTGAAATAAGGGACAGGGTTGTCGACGAGCAGTACTTC. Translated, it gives CASSEIRDRVVDEQYF.

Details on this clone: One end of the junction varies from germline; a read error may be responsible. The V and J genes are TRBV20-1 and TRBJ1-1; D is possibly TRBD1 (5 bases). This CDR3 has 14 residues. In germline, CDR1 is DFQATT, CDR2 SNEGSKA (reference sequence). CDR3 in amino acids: CSARDGGGGTEAFF. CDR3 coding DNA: TGCAGTGCCAGAGATGGGGGAGGAGGCACTGAAGCTTTCTTT.

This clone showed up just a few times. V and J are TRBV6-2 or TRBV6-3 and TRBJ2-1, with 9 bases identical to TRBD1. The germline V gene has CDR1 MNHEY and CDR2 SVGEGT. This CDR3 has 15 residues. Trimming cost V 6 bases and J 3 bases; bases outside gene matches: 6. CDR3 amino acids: CASRTWTGVYNEQFF. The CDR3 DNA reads TGTGCCAGCAGGACCTGGACAGGGGTCTACAATGAGCAGTTCTTC.